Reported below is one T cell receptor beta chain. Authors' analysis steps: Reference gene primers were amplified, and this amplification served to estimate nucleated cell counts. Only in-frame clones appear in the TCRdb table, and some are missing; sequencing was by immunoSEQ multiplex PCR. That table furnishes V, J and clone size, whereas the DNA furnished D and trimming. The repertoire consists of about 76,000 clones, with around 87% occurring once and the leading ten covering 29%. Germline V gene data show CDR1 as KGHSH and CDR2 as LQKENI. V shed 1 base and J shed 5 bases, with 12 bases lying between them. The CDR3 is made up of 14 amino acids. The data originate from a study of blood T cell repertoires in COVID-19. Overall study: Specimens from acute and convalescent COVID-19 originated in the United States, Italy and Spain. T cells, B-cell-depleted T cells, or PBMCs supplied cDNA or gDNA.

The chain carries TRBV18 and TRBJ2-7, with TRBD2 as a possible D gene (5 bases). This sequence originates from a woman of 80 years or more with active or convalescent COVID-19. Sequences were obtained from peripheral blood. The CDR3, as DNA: TGTGCCAGCTCACCACAGGGATTCGGGGACGAGCAGTACTTC. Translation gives CASSPQGFGDEQYF.